These 10 T cell receptor beta chains were all obtained from the same sample, sequenced in a study of blood T cell repertoires in COVID-19. Clones were read by immunoSEQ multiplex PCR, and TCRdb kept only the in-frame ones, dropping some. The sample holds 450,000 or so clones, 89% seen once. Sequences were obtained from peripheral blood. Receptor source: a middle-aged woman with COVID-19, enrolled during active disease.

The chain links TRBV19 to TRBJ1-1; perhaps TRBD1 as D (6 bases). This CDR3 has 14 amino acids. Trimming removed 4 bases from V and 3 bases from J, with 12 bases in between. From germline, CDR1 is LNHDA and CDR2 SQIVND (reference sequence). The CDR3 region is CASSKLRTDTEAFF. The CDR3 DNA is TGTGCCAGTAGTAAACTCCGGACAGACACTGAAGCTTTCTTT.

CDR3: CASSVSGTAYEQYF. DNA of the CDR3: TGTGCCAGCAGCGTATCCGGGACAGCCTACGAGCAGTACTTC. The chain carries TRBV7-8 and TRBJ2-7; 7 nucleotides line up with TRBD1. Germline V gene lookup returns CDR1 SGHVS and CDR2 FQNEAQ. The CDR3 runs 14 residues. With V trimmed by 5 bases and J by 2 bases, 6 bases remained unmatched.

The gene calls are TRBV18 and TRBJ2-2; 10 bases are shared with TRBD1. Trimming at V came to 1 base and at J to 7 bases, leaving 6 bases not matched to a gene. Per germline, CDR1 KGHSH and CDR2 LQKENI. The CDR3 length is 16 residues. The CDR3 loop is CASSPLGTGVIGELFF. As DNA, the CDR3 is TGTGCCAGCTCACCACTTGGGACAGGGGTCATCGGGGAGCTGTTTTTT.

The chain couples TRBV4-1 to TRBJ2-1; 8 bases fit TRBD1. Trimming at V came to 4 bases and at J to 5 bases, leaving 10 bases not matched to a gene. The CDR3 is 16 residues long. CDR1 and CDR2 from the germline V gene are MGHRA and YSYEKL. The CDR3 protein is CASSPNPTGADNEQFF. The CDR3 DNA reads as TGCGCCAGCAGCCCAAACCCGACAGGGGCGGACAATGAGCAGTTCTTC.

The CDR3 here is CASSKTGTYSYEQYF. For the CDR3, the DNA is TGTGCCAGCAGTAAAACCGGGACATATTCCTACGAGCAGTACTTC. The chain uses TRBV28 and TRBJ2-7, with a possible D match to TRBD1 (6 bases). Germline lookup yields CDR1 MDHEN and CDR2 SYDVKM. This CDR3 has 15 residues. V was clipped by 5 bases and J by 1 base, with 15 bases between them.

The J gene is TRBJ1-1, the V gene TRBV3-1 (or the pseudogene TRBV3-2); unclear D gene. V lost 7 bases and J 1 base, leaving 13 bases between the germline ends. The length of the CDR3 is 14 residues. Germline CDR1 is LGHDT and CDR2 is YNNKEL (reference sequence). The DNA for the CDR3 is TGTGCCAGCACCGAGCGGGCCCAGAACACTGAAGCTTTCTTT. It translates to CASTERAQNTEAFF.

The chain is built from TRBV27 and TRBJ1-2; 7 bases map to TRBD1. This CDR3 contains 15 residues. Germline V gene data show CDR1 as MNHEY and CDR2 as SMNVEV (reference sequence). Trimming cost V 5 bases and J 8 bases; bases outside gene matches: 14. The chain's CDR3 is CASSPVGTVQIGYTF. In nucleotides, the CDR3 is TGTGCCAGCAGTCCTGTAGGGACAGTCCAAATAGGCTACACCTTC.

This clone has only a few counts. The chain joins TRBV30 to TRBJ1-2, with 11 bases that match TRBD1. The CDR3 totals 15 residues. V was pared by 2 bases and J by 8 bases, with 10 bases of the junction left unmatched. CDR1 is GTSNPN and CDR2 is SVGIG in the germline V gene (reference sequence). The CDR3 bases are TGTGCCTGGAGTCCTTCCCTCCGGACAGGGGGCGGCTACACCTTC. This encodes CAWSPSLRTGGGYTF.

The genes are TRBV5-4 and TRBJ2-2, with 7 bases aligning to TRBD1. CDR3 length equals 18 residues. The germline CDR1 and CDR2 sequences are SGHNT and YYREEE (reference sequence). J was trimmed by 2 bases and V by 0 bases; bases with no gene match: 10. The CDR3 is CASSLEGAARPNTGELFF. The CDR3 DNA sequence: TGTGCCAGCAGCTTGGAGGGGGCAGCTAGACCAAACACCGGGGAGCTGTTTTTT.

V usage is TRBV11-3 and J usage is TRBJ2-3; 13 bases agree with TRBD2. Per germline, CDR1 SGHNT and CDR2 YENEEA. The V and J ends lost 3 bases and 4 bases, in that order; junction bases with no gene match: 4. The CDR3 runs 16 residues. The CDR3 nucleotides read TGTGCCAGCAGCTTGGGACTAGCGGGACGCGCAGATACGCAGTATTTT. Protein sequence: CASSLGLAGRADTQYF. Looking up the rest from reference TRBV11-3 and TRBJ2-3 gives the full variable domain: EAGVVQSPRYKIIEKKQPVAFWCNPISGHNTLYWYLQNLGQGPELLIRYENEEAVDDSQLPKDRFSAERLKGVDSTLKIQPAELGDSAVYLCASSLGLAGRADTQYFGPGTRLTVL.